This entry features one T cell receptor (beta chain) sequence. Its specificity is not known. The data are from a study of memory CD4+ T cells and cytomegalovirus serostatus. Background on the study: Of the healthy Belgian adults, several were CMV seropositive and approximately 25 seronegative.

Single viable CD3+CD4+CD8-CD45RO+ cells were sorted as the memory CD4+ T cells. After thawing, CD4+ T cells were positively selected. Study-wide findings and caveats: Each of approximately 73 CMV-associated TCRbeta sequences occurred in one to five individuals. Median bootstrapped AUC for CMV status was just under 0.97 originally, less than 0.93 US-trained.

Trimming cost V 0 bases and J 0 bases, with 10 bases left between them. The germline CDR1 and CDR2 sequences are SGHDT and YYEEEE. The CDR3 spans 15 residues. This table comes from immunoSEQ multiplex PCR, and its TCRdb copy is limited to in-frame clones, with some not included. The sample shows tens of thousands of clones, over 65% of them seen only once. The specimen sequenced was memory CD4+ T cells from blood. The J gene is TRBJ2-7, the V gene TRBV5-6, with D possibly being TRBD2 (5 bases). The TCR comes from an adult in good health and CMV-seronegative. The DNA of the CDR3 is TGTGCCAGCAGCTTGGCCGGCGGGTTCTCCTACGAGCAGTACTTC. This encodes CASSLAGGFSYEQYF.